The T cell receptor (beta chain) described here comes from a study of T cell responses to AZD1222 COVID-19 vaccine (dated by TCRdb to the early 2020s). A note on the overall study: TCR sequencing was performed for about 250 trial participants, of whom about 200 were given two doses of AZD1222 and around 25 were given two doses of MenACWY control vaccine. Trial participants were enrolled by age into 18-55, 56-69 and 70-plus year subgroups, with roughly 150, 30 and 60 TCR-sequenced participants respectively. General conclusions and limits of the study: The whole spike protein was spanned by vaccine-associated CD4 TCRs, and dominant responses were seen in regions 160-218 and 743-854. Because no samples from the day 14 peak response were available, repertoires could be characterized only after the peak T cell response. Only six or seven AZD1222 recipients were SARS-CoV-2 seropositive at baseline, limiting conclusions about previously exposed vaccinees. The 56-69-year group was small, and its depth increase did not reach significance, likely because of low power. Most participants were white British and females outnumbered males, and the authors suggested that clonal diversity may have been underestimated. Epitopes outside the regions mutated in the B.1.351 and B.1.1.7 variants were reportedly recognized by nearly half of the unique spike-specific TCRs. A significant rise in spike-specific TCR breadth and depth was observed after two AZD1222 doses relative to day 0 and relative to MenACWY recipients.

A word on this clone: Its antigen is not yet known. Base-call qualities are not available, and no considerably larger clone is one nucleotide away.

The CDR3 regions of human TCRbeta chains were subjected to immunosequencing. Per the source publication's procedure: Repertoire TCRs were matched against a reference library of SARS-CoV-2-specific TCRs generated with the MIRA antigen-specificity platform. Breadth was defined as the fraction of unique TCRs that were SARS-CoV-2-associated, and depth was defined as the fraction of total T cells that were SARS-CoV-2-associated. Using the MIRA data, every spike-specific TCR was mapped to the spike region that the TCR reacted to and assigned to either a CD4 or a CD8 class. Log10-transformed breadth and depth values were compared by one-way ANOVA with Sidak's multiple comparisons tests. The source is immuneACCESS, and TCRdb retained only in-frame sequences with V and J called. Part of the clones is not carried over; for the studies checked, unresolved V genes explain less than half of this, and the remainder is unexplained. V and J calls plus clone size are reproduced from that table; the DNA served to infer D and trimming. Here the sample has about 150,000 clones; around 87% occur a single time. The ten most abundant clones make up about a tenth of the sample.

The sample's time point label, in plain terms: about 28 days (+/-7) after the second vaccine dose. AZD1222 recipients given second doses at about 4 weeks or at about 12 weeks were pooled, since spike-specific TCR depth and breadth were not found to differ between the two schedules. Vaccinee samples came from UK trials COV001 and COV002, including a single-blind randomized controlled phase 2/3 trial of AZD1222 (ChAdOx1 nCoV-19) in healthy adults. For TCRbeta chain sequencing, PBMC samples were collected from trial participants at day 0 and at day 28 after the second dose. V lost 5 bases and J lost 4 bases, and the count of bases not matched to a germline gene is 6. The germline V gene sets CDR1 to MRHNA and CDR2 to SNTAGT. The CDR3 starts with the cysteine, ends with the phenylalanine, and has 16 residues. Only the CDR3 DNA stays, 48 bases, in frame from base 1.

Sequences were derived from peripheral blood, sampled 28 days after the second AZD1222 dose. This receptor was obtained from an adult who received the AZD1222 COVID-19 vaccine. The sequence joins TRBV6-4 to TRBJ2-2; TRBD1 matches 11 bases in the middle. The DNA is as follows: TGTGCCAGCAGTAGGACAGGGGGCGTCGGCACCGGGGAGCTGTTTTTT. This gives the protein CASSRTGGVGTGELFF.